Detailed here is one TCR beta chain. Each CDR3 protein gets one entry after TCRdb re-called the multiplex PCR reads with MiXCR. The sample contains approximately 40,000 distinct CDR3 sequences, 35% to 40% of which appear only once. The CDR3 has 13 amino acids. Looked up from germline, CDR1 is GTSNPN and CDR2 is SVGIG (reference sequence). J lost 7 bases, V lost 3 bases, and 7 bases had no gene match. The data are from a study of breast tumors, draining lymph nodes, adjacent tissues. Sequenced input: breast tumor tissue. The genes are TRBV30 and TRBJ1-2; 8 bases are a match to TRBD1. This clonotype was sampled from a female donor with breast cancer. Some clones in this sample may be carry-over from other donors' samples. The CDR3 DNA reads as TGTGCCTGGAGCCCGACAGGGGAGCGTGGCTACACCTTC. Translated, it gives CAWSPTGERGYTF.